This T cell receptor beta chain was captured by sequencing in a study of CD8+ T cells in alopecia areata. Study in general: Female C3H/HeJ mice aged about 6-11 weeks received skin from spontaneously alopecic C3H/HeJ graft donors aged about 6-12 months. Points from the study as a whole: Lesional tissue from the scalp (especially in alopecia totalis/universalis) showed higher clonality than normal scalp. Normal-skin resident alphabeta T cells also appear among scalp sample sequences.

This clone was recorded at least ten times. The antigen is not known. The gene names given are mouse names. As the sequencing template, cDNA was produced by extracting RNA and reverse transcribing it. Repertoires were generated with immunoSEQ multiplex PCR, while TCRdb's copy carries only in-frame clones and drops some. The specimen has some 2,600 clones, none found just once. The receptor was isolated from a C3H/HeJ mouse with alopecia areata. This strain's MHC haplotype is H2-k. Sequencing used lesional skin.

CDR3 DNA (partial): TGTGCCAGCAGTGGGGACAGGGCTAACTATGCT. Its protein is CASSGDRANYA. Given in full, the CDR3 is CASSGDRANYAEQFF. J is TRBJ2-1 and V is TRBV13-1; 9 bases are a match to TRBD1. The missing CDR3 end, 4 residues past where the read stops, is filled in from the germline J gene. The CDR3 spans 15 residues. The junction had 1 base not matched to a gene; V was cut back by 3 bases and J by 0 bases. From germline, CDR1 is NSHNY and CDR2 SYGAGN.